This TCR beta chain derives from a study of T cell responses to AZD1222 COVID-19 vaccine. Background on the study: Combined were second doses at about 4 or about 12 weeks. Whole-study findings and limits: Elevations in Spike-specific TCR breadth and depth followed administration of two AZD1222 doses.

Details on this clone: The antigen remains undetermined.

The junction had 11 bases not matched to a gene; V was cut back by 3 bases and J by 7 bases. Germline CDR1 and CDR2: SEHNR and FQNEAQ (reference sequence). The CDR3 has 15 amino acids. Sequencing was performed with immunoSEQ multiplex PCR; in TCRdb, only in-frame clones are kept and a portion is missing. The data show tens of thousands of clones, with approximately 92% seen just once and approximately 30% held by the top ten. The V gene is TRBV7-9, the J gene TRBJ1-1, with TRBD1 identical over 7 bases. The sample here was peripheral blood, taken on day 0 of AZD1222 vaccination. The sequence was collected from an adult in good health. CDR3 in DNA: TGTGCCAGCAGCTTGGAGGGGGCGTCGGATAATGAAGCTTTCTTT. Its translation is CASSLEGASDNEAFF.